This T cell receptor beta chain was captured in a study of CD4+ T cells in melanoma. Study findings and constraints: CD8+ T cell, macrophage and B cell function reportedly correlated with neoantigen-specific CD4+ T cells. Neoantigen-specific CD4+ T cells in melanoma reportedly had diverse differentiation states.

Sequenced by immunoSEQ multiplex PCR; TCRdb stores in-frame clones only, minus some. The table lists around 15,000 clones, roughly 84% of them singletons. This CDR3 spans 14 amino acids. V lost 2 bases, J lost 1 base, and 9 bases lay in between. Germline CDR1 reads SGHRS; CDR2 reads YFSETQ. With regard to this clone: What it binds is unknown.

The material sequenced was cells from a culture (not recorded whether cultured in vitro). This TCR derives from a human donor with melanoma. The rearrangement links TRBV5-1 to TRBJ2-5; D possibly corresponds to TRBD1 (6 bases). CDR3 nucleotide sequence: TGCGCCAGCAGCTTTTTAGGGGGCCAAGAGACCCAGTACTTC. Protein sequence: CASSFLGGQETQYF.